Listed here are 22 T cell receptor beta chains from one sample, sequenced in a study of T cell responses to AZD1222 COVID-19 vaccine. TCRdb keeps only in-frame clones here, not all; method: immunoSEQ multiplex PCR. The sample shows 110,000 or so clones, roughly 84% of them seen only once. Here the sequenced sample was peripheral blood, taken on day 0 of AZD1222 vaccination. The origin of the receptors is an adult in good health.

The CDR3 bases are TGTGCCAGCACCACGCAAGTGGGTGGCTACACCTTC. This gives the protein CASTTQVGGYTF. The chain joins TRBV28 to TRBJ1-2; D is unclear. V was trimmed by 7 bases and J by 7 bases, leaving 13 bases between them. The germline V gene encodes CDR1 MDHEN and CDR2 SYDVKM. This CDR3 spans 12 amino acids.

The chain couples TRBV11-3 to TRBJ2-1, with D hard to call. The V gene lost 5 bases and the J gene lost 6 bases, with 11 bases spanning the gap. The CDR3 spans 13 residues. Germline CDR1 SGHNT, CDR2 YENEEA. The CDR3 DNA is TGTGCCAGCAGCCCCGGCCTTTCCAATGAGCAGTTCTTC. Translating it yields CASSPGLSNEQFF.

This rearrangement joins TRBV28 to TRBJ1-1; TRBD1 aligns across 8 bases. Per the germline V gene, CDR1 is MDHEN and CDR2 is SYDVKM. The CDR3 sequence is 12 residues long. Trimming at V came to 10 bases and at J to 4 bases, leaving 5 bases not matched to a gene. CDR3 DNA sequence: TGTGCCACCGGACAGGGTACCACTGAAGCTTTCTTT. This encodes CATGQGTTEAFF.

J is TRBJ1-5 and V is TRBV28, with D maybe TRBD1 (6 bases). V lost 3 bases to trimming and J lost 7 bases, with 10 bases between them. The CDR3 loop spans 13 amino acids. From germline, CDR1 is MDHEN and CDR2 SYDVKM. In nucleotides, the CDR3 is TGTGCCAGCAGTTTCAGGGGCAGACAGCCCCAGCATTTT. Amino acids: CASSFRGRQPQHF.

J is TRBJ2-7 and V is TRBV5-6, with TRBD1 matching 7 bases. Per germline, CDR1 SGHDT and CDR2 YYEEEE. The trim removed 5 bases at V and 2 bases at J, leaving 19 bases unmatched. This CDR3 is 18 amino acids long. The CDR3, as DNA: TGTGCCAGCAGTTCCGGAGAGCTGGGACAGCTCGGCCCCTACGAGCAGTACGTC. Its translation: CASSSGELGQLGPYEQYV.

V and J are TRBV19 and TRBJ2-1; 9 bases are shared with TRBD2. The CDR3 extends over 15 amino acids. Germline CDR1 reads LNHDA; CDR2 reads SQIVND (reference sequence). With V trimmed by 6 bases and J by 9 bases, 12 bases remained unmatched. Here the CDR3 reads CASSPRGLAVGEQFF. In DNA form, the CDR3 reads TGTGCCAGTAGCCCTAGGGGACTAGCCGTAGGTGAGCAGTTCTTC.

This chain links TRBV9 with TRBJ1-2, with TRBD1 identical over 7 bases. The V and J ends lost 3 bases and 7 bases, in that order; junction bases with no gene match: 9. The CDR3 has 14 amino acids. Germline V CDR1 and CDR2: SGDLS, YYNGEE. CDR3 bases: TGTGCCAGCAGCGCCGACAGGGATAGGGTTGGCTACACCTTC. Its translation: CASSADRDRVGYTF.

This clone was recorded only once. V gene TRBV3-1 (or the pseudogene TRBV3-2) combines with J gene TRBJ1-5; a weak D match, TRBD1 (5 bases). The CDR3 contains 15 residues. Germline V lookup: CDR1 LGHDT, CDR2 YNNKEL (reference sequence). The ends were cut back, 1 base at V and 0 bases at J, with 7 bases in the middle. This chain's CDR3 is CASSQGQNSNQPQHF. Written as DNA, the CDR3 is TGTGCCAGCAGCCAAGGACAGAATAGCAATCAGCCCCAGCATTTT.

V usage is TRBV5-8 and J usage is TRBJ2-7, with D perhaps TRBD2 (6 bases). Trimming stripped 0 bases from V and 4 bases from J, with 8 bases between. This CDR3 is 13 amino acids long. Germline values: CDR1 SGHTS, CDR2 YDEGEE. This CDR3 reads CASSLEAGYEQYV. The CDR3 DNA follows: TGTGCCAGCAGCTTGGAGGCGGGGTACGAGCAGTACGTC.

The chain uses TRBV19 and TRBJ1-2, with 7 bases fitting TRBD1. Germline CDR1 LNHDA, CDR2 SQIVND (reference sequence). Germline trimming cut 7 bases from V and 2 bases from J; bases unmatched to any gene: 13. The CDR3 covers 16 residues. As DNA, the CDR3 is TGTGCCAGTAACCCGACAGGGTTTCGGAAGAACTATGGCTACACCTTC. Translated: CASNPTGFRKNYGYTF.

The chain links TRBV5-1 to TRBJ1-6; D is ambiguous. Trimming pared 0 bases from V and 1 base from J, leaving 2 bases between. The germline CDR1 and CDR2 sequences are SGHRS and YFSETQ. CDR3 size: 14 residues. The CDR3: CASSLESYNSPLHF. The CDR3 nucleotides read TGCGCCAGCAGCTTGGAATCCTATAATTCACCCCTCCACTTT.

This clone came up once. The chain links TRBV5-6 to TRBJ2-3; the match to TRBD2 covers 9 bases. The CDR3 extends over 14 amino acids. Trimming cost V 4 bases and J 3 bases; bases outside gene matches: 3. From germline, CDR1 is SGHDT and CDR2 YYEEEE. CDR3 loop: CASSTRGGTDTQYF. The CDR3, as DNA: TGTGCCAGCAGCACGCGGGGGGGAACAGATACGCAGTATTTT.

The V call is TRBV19, the J call TRBJ2-7; 8 bases are a match to TRBD1. J was trimmed by 8 bases and V by 7 bases; bases with no gene match: 10. This CDR3 region has 13 residues. Looked up from germline, CDR1 is LNHDA and CDR2 is SQIVND (reference sequence). CDR3 DNA sequence: TGTGCCAGTAATGGGCAGGGGGCCGGCAAGCAGTACTTC. Protein sequence: CASNGQGAGKQYF.

This chain connects TRBV19 to TRBJ2-1, with TRBD2 identical over 10 bases. V lost 7 bases to trimming and J lost 8 bases; unmatched junction nucleotides: 14. Germline CDR1 and CDR2: LNHDA and SQIVND (reference sequence). This CDR3 spans 16 amino acids. CDR3 bases: TGTGCCAGTACCCCAGGGCTAGCGGGAGTTTACCATGAGCAGTTCTTC. Translating gives CASTPGLAGVYHEQFF.

This sequence joins TRBV15 and TRBJ1-6; D unclear. V was pared by 0 bases and J by 8 bases, with 5 bases between. CDR1 LNHNV and CDR2 YYDKDF come from the germline V gene (reference sequence). This CDR3 has 13 residues. CDR3 region: CATSRDFHSPLHF. In DNA form, the CDR3 reads TGTGCCACCAGCAGAGATTTCCATTCACCCCTCCACTTT.

The chain uses TRBV12-5 and TRBJ2-6; 10 bases are a match to TRBD1. V was clipped by 4 bases and J by 2 bases; unmatched bases: 11. The CDR3 is 19 amino acids. Germline V gene lookup returns CDR1 LGHNT and CDR2 FRNRAP. CDR3 protein: CASGSDRGLLMAGANVLTF. CDR3 bases: TGTGCTAGTGGTTCGGACAGGGGGTTGTTGATGGCTGGGGCCAACGTCCTGACTTTC.

The rearrangement joins TRBV7-7 to TRBJ1-1; D gene unclear. The CDR3 consists of 13 residues. Trimming left V 2 bases short and J 3 bases short, with 7 bases between. The germline CDR1 and CDR2 sequences are SSHAT and FNYEAQ (reference sequence). The CDR3 coding sequence is TGTGCCAGCAGCTTAAAAACCGACACTGAAGCTTTCTTT. Protein product: CASSLKTDTEAFF.

The chain joins TRBV30 to TRBJ1-2, with TRBD1 matching 7 bases. The CDR3 contains 14 residues. The V segment lost 3 bases and the J segment 6 bases; nucleotides outside the gene matches: 10. Germline CDR1 and CDR2: GTSNPN and SVGIG (reference sequence). The CDR3 loop is CAWRDIGGRDGYTF. DNA of the CDR3: TGTGCCTGGAGAGATATAGGGGGCAGGGATGGCTACACCTTC. Supplemented by reference TRBV30 and TRBJ1-2, the full variable domain reads SQTIHQWPATLVQPVGSPLSLECTVEGTSNPNLYWYRQAAGRGLQLLFYSVGIGQISSEVPQNLSASRPQDRQFILSSKKLLLSDSGFYLCAWRDIGGRDGYTFGSGTRLTVV.

V and J are TRBV27 and TRBJ1-2; a possible D gene is TRBD1 (5 bases). The CDR3 is 18 residues long. Trimming took 5 bases from V and 3 from J, leaving 25 bases between them. The germline V gene has CDR1 MNHEY and CDR2 SMNVEV (reference sequence). CDR3 protein: CASSPISFTGITDYGYTF. The DNA of the CDR3 is TGTGCCAGCAGTCCCATCTCCTTTACAGGCATTACAGACTATGGCTACACCTTC.

This rearrangement joins TRBV24-1 to TRBJ1-5; possibly TRBD1 for D (5 bases). The germline V gene encodes CDR1 KGHDR and CDR2 SFDVKD. This CDR3 region has 13 residues. The V and J ends lost 7 bases and 7 bases respectively, with 13 bases between them. The chain's CDR3 is CATSQGWSQPQHF. CDR3 in DNA: TGTGCCACCAGCCAGGGTTGGAGCCAGCCCCAGCATTTT.

This rearrangement joins TRBV6-5 to TRBJ2-5, with D perhaps matching TRBD1 (6 bases). From germline, CDR1 is MNHEY and CDR2 SVGAGI. The V end was cut by 3 bases, the J end by 3 bases, with 14 bases between. CDR3 length equals 15 residues. CDR3 DNA: TGTGCCAGCAGTTATCTTCCGGGACACAAAGAGACCCAGTACTTC. It specifies CASSYLPGHKETQYF.

CDR3: CASSLVSGYATDTQYF. In DNA form, the CDR3 reads TGTGCCAGCAGCTTAGTTAGCGGGTATGCCACAGATACGCAGTATTTT. The chain combines TRBV13 with TRBJ2-3, with 7 bases matching TRBD2. The germline CDR1 and CDR2 sequences are PRHDT and FYEKMQ (reference sequence). V gave up 1 base and J gave up 2 bases; unmatched junction bases: 6. The length of the CDR3 is 16 residues.